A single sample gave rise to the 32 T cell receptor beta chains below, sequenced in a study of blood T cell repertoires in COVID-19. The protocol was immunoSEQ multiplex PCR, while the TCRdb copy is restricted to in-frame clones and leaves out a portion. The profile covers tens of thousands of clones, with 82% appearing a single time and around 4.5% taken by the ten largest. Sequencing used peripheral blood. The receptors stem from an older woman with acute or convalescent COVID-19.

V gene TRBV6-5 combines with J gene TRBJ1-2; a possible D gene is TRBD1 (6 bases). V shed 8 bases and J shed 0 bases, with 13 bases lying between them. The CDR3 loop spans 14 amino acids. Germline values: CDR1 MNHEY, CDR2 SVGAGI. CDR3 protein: CASGRQASNYGYTF. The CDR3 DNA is TGTGCCAGCGGTAGACAGGCCTCTAACTATGGCTACACCTTC.

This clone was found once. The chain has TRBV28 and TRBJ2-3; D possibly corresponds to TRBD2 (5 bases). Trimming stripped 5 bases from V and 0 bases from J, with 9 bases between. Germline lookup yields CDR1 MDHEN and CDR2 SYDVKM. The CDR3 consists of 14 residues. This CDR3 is CASSDGESTDTQYF. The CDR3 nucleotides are TGTGCCAGCAGTGATGGGGAGAGCACAGATACGCAGTATTTT. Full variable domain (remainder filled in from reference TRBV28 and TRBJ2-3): DVKVTQSSRYLVKRTGEKVFLECVQDMDHENMFWYRQDPGLGLRLIYFSYDVKMKEKGDIPEGYSVSREKKERFSLILESASTNQTSMYLCASSDGESTDTQYFGPGTRLTVL.

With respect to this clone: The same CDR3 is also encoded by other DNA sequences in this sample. Here the CDR3 DNA reads TGTGCCAGCAGTCCGAGGGATTACTCCTACGAGCAGTACTTC. Protein product: CASSPRDYSYEQYF. The gene calls are TRBV27 and TRBJ2-7, with D possibly TRBD2 on 5 matching bases. The ends were cut back, 5 bases at V and 0 bases at J, with 11 bases in the middle. Germline V gene data show CDR1 as MNHEY and CDR2 as SMNVEV (reference sequence). The CDR3 totals 14 residues.

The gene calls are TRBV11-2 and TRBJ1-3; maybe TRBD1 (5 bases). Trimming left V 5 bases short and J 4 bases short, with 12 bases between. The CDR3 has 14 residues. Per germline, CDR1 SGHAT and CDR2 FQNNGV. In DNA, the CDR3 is TGTGCCAGCAGCCCCAGGGTTGCCGGAAACACCATATATTTT. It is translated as CASSPRVAGNTIYF.

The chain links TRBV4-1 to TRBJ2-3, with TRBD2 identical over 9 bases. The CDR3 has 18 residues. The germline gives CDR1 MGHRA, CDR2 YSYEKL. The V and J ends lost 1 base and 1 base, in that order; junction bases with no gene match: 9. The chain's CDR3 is CASSQAPLASGGTDTQYF. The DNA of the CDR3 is TGCGCCAGCAGCCAAGCCCCTCTGGCTAGCGGGGGCACAGATACGCAGTATTTT.

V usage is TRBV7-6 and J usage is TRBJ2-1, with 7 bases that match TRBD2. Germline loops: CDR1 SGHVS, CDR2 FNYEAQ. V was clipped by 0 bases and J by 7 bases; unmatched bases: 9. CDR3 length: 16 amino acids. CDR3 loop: CASSLAEREGRNEQFF. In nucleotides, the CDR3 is TGTGCCAGCAGCTTAGCGGAGAGGGAGGGCCGTAATGAGCAGTTCTTC. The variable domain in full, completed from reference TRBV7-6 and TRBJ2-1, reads GAGVSQSPRYKVTKRGQDVALRCDPISGHVSLYWYRQALGQGPEFLTYFNYEAQQDKSGLPNDRFSAERPEGSISTLTIQRTEQRDSAMYRCASSLAEREGRNEQFFGPGTRLTVL.

In DNA form, the CDR3 reads TGTGCCAGCAGTTCCTGGACGGGGGGTTCCTACGAGCAGTACTTC. Protein sequence: CASSSWTGGSYEQYF. The chain uses TRBV6-5 and TRBJ2-7; 7 bases line up with TRBD2. V lost 4 bases, J lost 1 base, and 7 bases stayed unmatched. This CDR3 is 15 amino acids long. The germline V gene encodes CDR1 MNHEY and CDR2 SVGAGI.

The CDR3 DNA is TGTGCCAGCAGCTTCGCGCGGAGCACTGAAGCTTTCTTT. Its translation is CASSFARSTEAFF. V gene TRBV7-3 combines with J gene TRBJ1-1, with no clear D. The germline CDR1 and CDR2 sequences are SGHTA and FQGTGA. The CDR3 is 13 residues long. V was clipped by 3 bases and J by 4 bases, with 9 bases between them.

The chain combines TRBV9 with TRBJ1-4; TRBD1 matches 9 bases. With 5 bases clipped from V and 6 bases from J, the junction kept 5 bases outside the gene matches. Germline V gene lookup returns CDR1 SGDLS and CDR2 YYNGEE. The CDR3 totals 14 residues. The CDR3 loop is CASSRGTGHEKLFF. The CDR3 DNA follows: TGTGCCAGCAGTCGAGGGACAGGGCATGAAAAACTGTTTTTT.

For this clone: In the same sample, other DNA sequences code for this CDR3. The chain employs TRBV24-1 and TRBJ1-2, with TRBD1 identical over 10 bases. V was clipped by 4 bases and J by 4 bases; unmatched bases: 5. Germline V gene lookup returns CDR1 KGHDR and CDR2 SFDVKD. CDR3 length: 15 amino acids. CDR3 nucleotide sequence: TGTGCCACCAGTGACCCCGGACAGGGGGGCTATGGCTACACCTTC. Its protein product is CATSDPGQGGYGYTF.

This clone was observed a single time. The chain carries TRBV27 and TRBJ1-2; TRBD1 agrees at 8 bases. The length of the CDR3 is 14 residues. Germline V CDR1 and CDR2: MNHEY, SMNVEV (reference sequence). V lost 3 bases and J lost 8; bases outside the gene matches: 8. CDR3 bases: TGTGCCAGCAGTTTCTATGACAGGGGAGGCGGCTACACCTTC. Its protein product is CASSFYDRGGGYTF.

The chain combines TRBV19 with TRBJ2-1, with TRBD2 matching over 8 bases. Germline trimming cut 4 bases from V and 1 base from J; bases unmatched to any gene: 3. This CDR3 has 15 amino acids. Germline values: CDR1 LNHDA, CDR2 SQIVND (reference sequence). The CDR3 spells CASSTGLVSYNEQFF. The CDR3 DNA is TGTGCCAGTAGTACGGGACTAGTTTCCTACAATGAGCAGTTCTTC.

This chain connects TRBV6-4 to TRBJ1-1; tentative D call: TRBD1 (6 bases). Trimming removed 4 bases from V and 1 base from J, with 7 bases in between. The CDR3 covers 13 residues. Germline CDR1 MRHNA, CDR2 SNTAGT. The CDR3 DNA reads TGTGCCAGCAGTGCGGACAGGAACACTGAAGCTTTCTTT. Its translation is CASSADRNTEAFF.

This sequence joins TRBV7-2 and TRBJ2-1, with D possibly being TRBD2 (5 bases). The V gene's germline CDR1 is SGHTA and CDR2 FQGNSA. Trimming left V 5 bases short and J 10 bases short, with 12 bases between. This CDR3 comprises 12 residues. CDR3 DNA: TGTGCCAGCAGCCTACGGACGGGGGAGCAGTTCTTC. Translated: CASSLRTGEQFF. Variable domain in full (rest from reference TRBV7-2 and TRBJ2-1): GAGVSQSPSNKVTEKGKDVELRCDPISGHTALYWYRQSLGQGLEFLIYFQGNSAPDKSGLPSDRFSAERTGGSVSTLTIQRTQQEDSAVYLCASSLRTGEQFFGPGTRLTVL.

In nucleotides, the CDR3 is TGTGCTAGTGGTTTGGTTAGAGATGAGCAGTTCTTC. Protein sequence: CASGLVRDEQFF. This chain joins TRBV12-5 and TRBJ2-1, with D unresolved. There are 12 residues in the CDR3. Germline assignment: CDR1 LGHNT and CDR2 FRNRAP. Deletions cut 0 bases from V and 8 bases from J, with 5 bases between.

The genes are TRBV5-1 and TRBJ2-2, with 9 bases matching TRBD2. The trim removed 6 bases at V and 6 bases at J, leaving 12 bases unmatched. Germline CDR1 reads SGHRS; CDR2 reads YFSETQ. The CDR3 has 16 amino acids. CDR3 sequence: CASNPRTSVGSGELFF. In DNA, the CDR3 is TGCGCCAGCAACCCAAGGACTAGCGTCGGATCCGGGGAGCTGTTTTTT.

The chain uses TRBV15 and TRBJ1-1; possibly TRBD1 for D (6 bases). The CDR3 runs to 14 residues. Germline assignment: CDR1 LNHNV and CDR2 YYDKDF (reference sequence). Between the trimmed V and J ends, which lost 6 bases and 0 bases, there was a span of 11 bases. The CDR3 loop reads CATSGGGLNTEAFF. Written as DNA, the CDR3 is TGTGCCACCAGTGGGGGGGGCTTGAACACTGAAGCTTTCTTT.

Here the CDR3 reads CASSISERTAYSNQPQHF. In nucleotides, the CDR3 is TGTGCCAGTAGTATCTCCGAACGGACAGCTTATAGCAATCAGCCCCAGCATTTT. The chain is built from TRBV19 and TRBJ1-5; TRBD1 is a possible D gene (6 bases). Germline V gives CDR1 LNHDA, CDR2 SQIVND (reference sequence). With 3 bases removed from V and 0 bases from J, the gap between germline ends came to 18 bases. This CDR3 region has 18 residues.

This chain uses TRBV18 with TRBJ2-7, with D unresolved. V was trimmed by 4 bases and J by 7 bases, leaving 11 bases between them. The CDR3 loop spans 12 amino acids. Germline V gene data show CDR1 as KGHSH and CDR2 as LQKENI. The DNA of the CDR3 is TGTGCCAGCTCACAGCCAGAGACAGAGCAGTACTTC. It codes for CASSQPETEQYF.

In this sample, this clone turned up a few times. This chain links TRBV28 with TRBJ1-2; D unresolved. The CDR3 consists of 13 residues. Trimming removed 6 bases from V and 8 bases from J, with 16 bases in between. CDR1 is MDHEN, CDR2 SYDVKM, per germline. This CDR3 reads CASSRPSLGGYTF. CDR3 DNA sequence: TGTGCCAGCAGCCGTCCTTCCTTGGGCGGCTACACCTTC.

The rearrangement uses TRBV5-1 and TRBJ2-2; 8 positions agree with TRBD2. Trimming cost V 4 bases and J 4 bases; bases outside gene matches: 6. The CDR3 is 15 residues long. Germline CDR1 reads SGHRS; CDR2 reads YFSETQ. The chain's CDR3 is CASSHSGSGTGELFF. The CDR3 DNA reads TGCGCCAGCAGCCACAGCGGGAGTGGCACCGGGGAGCTGTTTTTT.

The CDR3 sequence is CASSTGTGSFDEQFF. Here the CDR3 DNA reads TGTGCCAGCAGTACCGGGACAGGGAGTTTCGATGAGCAGTTCTTC. This sequence joins TRBV5-6 and TRBJ2-1; TRBD1 matches 9 bases. Germline V gene lookup returns CDR1 SGHDT and CDR2 YYEEEE. V lost 5 bases and J lost 8; bases outside the gene matches: 11. The CDR3 runs to 15 residues.

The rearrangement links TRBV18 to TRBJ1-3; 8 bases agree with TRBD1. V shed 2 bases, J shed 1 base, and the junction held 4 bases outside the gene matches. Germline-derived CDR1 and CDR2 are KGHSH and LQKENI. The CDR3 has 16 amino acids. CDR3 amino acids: CASSPGQGASGNTIYF. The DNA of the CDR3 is TGTGCCAGCTCACCAGGCCAGGGGGCTTCTGGAAACACCATATATTTT.

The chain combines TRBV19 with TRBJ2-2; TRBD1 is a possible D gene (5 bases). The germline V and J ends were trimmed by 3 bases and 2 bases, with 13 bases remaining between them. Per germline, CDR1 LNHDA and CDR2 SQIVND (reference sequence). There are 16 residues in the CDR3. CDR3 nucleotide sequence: TGTGCCAGTAGTATCAAAGGGGCTGGAAACACCGGGGAGCTGTTTTTT. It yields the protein CASSIKGAGNTGELFF.

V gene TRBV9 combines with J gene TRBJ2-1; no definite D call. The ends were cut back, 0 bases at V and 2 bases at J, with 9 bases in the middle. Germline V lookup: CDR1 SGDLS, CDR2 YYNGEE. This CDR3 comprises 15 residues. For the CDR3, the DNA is TGTGCCAGCAGCGTAGATTGGGCAGCCTACAATGAGCAGTTCTTC. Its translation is CASSVDWAAYNEQFF.

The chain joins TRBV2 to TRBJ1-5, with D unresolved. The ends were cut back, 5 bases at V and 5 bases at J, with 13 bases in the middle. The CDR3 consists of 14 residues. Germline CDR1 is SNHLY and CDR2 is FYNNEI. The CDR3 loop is CASSSQTSDQPQHF. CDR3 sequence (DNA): TGTGCCAGCAGTTCCCAGACATCTGATCAGCCCCAGCATTTT.

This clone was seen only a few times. Written as DNA, the CDR3 is TGCGCCAGCAGCCCAAGAATCATACAGGGATATACTGGGGCCAACGTCCTGACTTTC. This gives the protein CASSPRIIQGYTGANVLTF. V gene TRBV4-1 combines with J gene TRBJ2-6, with a weak D call TRBD1 (6 bases). The germline gives CDR1 MGHRA, CDR2 YSYEKL. V was clipped by 4 bases and J by 2 bases, with 21 bases between them. This CDR3 contains 19 residues.

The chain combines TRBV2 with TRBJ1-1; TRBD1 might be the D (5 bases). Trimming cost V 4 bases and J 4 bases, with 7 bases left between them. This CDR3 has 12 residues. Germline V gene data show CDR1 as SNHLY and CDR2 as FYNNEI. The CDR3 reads CASSVQGTEAFF. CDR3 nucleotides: TGTGCCAGCAGTGTTCAGGGCACTGAAGCTTTCTTT. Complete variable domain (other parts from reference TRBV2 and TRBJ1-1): EPEVTQTPSHQVTQMGQEVILRCVPISNHLYFYWYRQILGQKVEFLVSFYNNEISEKSEIFDDQFSVERPDGSNFTLKIRSTKLEDSAMYFCASSVQGTEAFFGQGTRLTVV.

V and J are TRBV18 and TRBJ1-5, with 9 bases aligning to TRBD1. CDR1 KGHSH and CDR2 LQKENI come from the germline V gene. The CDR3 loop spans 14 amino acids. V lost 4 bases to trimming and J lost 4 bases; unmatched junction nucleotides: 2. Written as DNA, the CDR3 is TGTGCCAGCTCACGGGACAGGGTTAATCAGCCCCAGCATTTT. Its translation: CASSRDRVNQPQHF. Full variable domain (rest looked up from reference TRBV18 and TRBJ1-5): NAGVMQNPRHLVRRRGQEARLRCSPMKGHSHVYWYRQLPEEGLKFMVYLQKENIIDESGMPKERFSAEFPKEGPSILRIQQVVRGDSAAYFCASSRDRVNQPQHFGDGTRLSIL.

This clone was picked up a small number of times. CDR3 nucleotides: TGTGCCAGCAGCGCCAGGGGTTCTGGAAACACCATATATTTT. Protein product: CASSARGSGNTIYF. V gene TRBV5-4 combines with J gene TRBJ1-3, with D possibly being TRBD1 (6 bases). V dropped 4 bases and J dropped 1 base, with 9 bases sitting between them. This CDR3 contains 14 residues. The germline V gene encodes CDR1 SGHNT and CDR2 YYREEE (reference sequence).

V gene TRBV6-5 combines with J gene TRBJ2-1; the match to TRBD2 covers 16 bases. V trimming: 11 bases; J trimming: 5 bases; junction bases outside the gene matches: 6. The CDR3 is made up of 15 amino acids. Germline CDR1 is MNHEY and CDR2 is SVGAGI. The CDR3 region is CAAGLAGGLDNEQFF. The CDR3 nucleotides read TGTGCCGCGGGACTAGCGGGAGGGCTAGACAATGAGCAGTTCTTC.

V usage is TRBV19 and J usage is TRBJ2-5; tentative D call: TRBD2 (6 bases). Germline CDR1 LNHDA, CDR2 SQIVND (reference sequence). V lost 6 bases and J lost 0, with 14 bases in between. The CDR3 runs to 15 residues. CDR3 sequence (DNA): TGTGCCAGTAGGCGCGGCGGGGTGGACCAAGAGACCCAGTACTTC. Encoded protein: CASRRGGVDQETQYF.